The 15 T cell receptor beta chains below were found in one sample sequenced in a study of PD-L1 blockade in urothelial cancer. Sequenced by immunoSEQ multiplex PCR; TCRdb stores in-frame clones only, minus some. The data show 100,000 or so clones, around 85% seen once. The source material was PBMCs, sampled around atezolizumab (anti-PD-L1) treatment. These receptors came from a man aged 45-65 years with urothelial cancer.

The V and J genes are TRBV6-5 and TRBJ1-1; 8 positions match TRBD1. The J segment lost 7 bases and the V segment lost 4 bases, leaving 11 bases of the junction unmatched. The V gene's germline CDR1 is MNHEY and CDR2 SVGAGI. The CDR3 is 15 residues long. The DNA for the CDR3 is TGTGCCAGCAGTTCACCGCAGGGGGCCCGTGGTGAAGCTTTCTTT. Encoded protein: CASSSPQGARGEAFF.

This chain links TRBV10-2 with TRBJ2-1; 11 bases are shared with TRBD1. The CDR3 is 13 residues long. Per the germline V gene, CDR1 is WSHSY and CDR2 is SAAADI. The V segment lost 11 bases and the J segment 9 bases; nucleotides outside the gene matches: 9. The CDR3 DNA follows: TGCGCCGACCTGGGACAGGGGGTTGGTGAGCAGTTCTTC. Amino acid sequence: CADLGQGVGEQFF.

The chain recombines TRBV6-6 with TRBJ2-1, with D possibly being TRBD2 (6 bases). The CDR3 length is 15 residues. Trimming cost V 5 bases and J 6 bases, with 17 bases left between them. Germline CDR1 and CDR2: MNHNY and SVGAGI (reference sequence). The CDR3 sequence is CASSARLVNGNEQFF. For the CDR3, the DNA is TGTGCCAGCAGTGCGAGACTAGTTAACGGCAATGAGCAGTTCTTC.

This clone turned up a few times. The rearrangement links TRBV6-1 to TRBJ2-2; TRBD1 aligns across 9 bases. The CDR3 sequence is 15 residues long. Trimming removed 6 bases from V and 4 bases from J; junction bases left unmatched: 6. The V gene's germline CDR1 is MNHNS and CDR2 SASEGT. The CDR3: CASRRDRAGTGELFF. The CDR3 DNA follows: TGTGCCAGCAGGAGGGACAGGGCGGGCACCGGGGAGCTGTTTTTT.

V and J are TRBV7-3 and TRBJ1-2; tentatively, D is TRBD1 (5 bases). The V end lost 5 bases, the J end lost 5 bases, and 12 bases lay between the germline ends. Per germline, CDR1 SGHTA and CDR2 FQGTGA. The CDR3 runs 13 residues. The CDR3 protein is CASSPGHEYGYTF. CDR3 sequence (DNA): TGTGCCAGCAGCCCCGGACACGAATATGGCTACACCTTC.

The chain links TRBV6-1 to TRBJ1-2; D may be TRBD1 (5 bases). Trimming stripped 3 bases from V and 3 bases from J, with 14 bases between. From germline, CDR1 is MNHNS and CDR2 SASEGT. The CDR3 loop spans 15 amino acids. The CDR3 DNA reads as TGTGCCAGCAGTGATATGGCCTTAGGGGACTATGGCTACACCTTC. Its translation: CASSDMALGDYGYTF.

V gene TRBV28 combines with J gene TRBJ1-1; D might be TRBD1 (6 bases). The CDR3 extends over 14 amino acids. V lost 7 bases and J 2 bases, leaving 14 bases between the germline ends. CDR1 MDHEN and CDR2 SYDVKM come from the germline V gene. CDR3 amino acids: CASTETGPNTEAFF. CDR3 nucleotides: TGTGCCAGCACCGAGACAGGTCCTAACACTGAAGCTTTCTTT.

The chain couples TRBV12-2 to TRBJ1-5. TRBV12-2 is shown as a pseudogene. There are 14 residues in the CDR3. The CDR3 nucleotides are TGTGCAAGTCGCCCTGGGGGACTACCGGGGCCCCAGCATTTT. This encodes CASRPGGLPGPQHF.

This clone was observed a handful of times. The chain couples TRBV5-1 to TRBJ2-5, with 12 bases matching TRBD2. CDR3 length: 15 residues. Germline V CDR1 and CDR2: SGHRS, YFSETQ. V was clipped by 1 base and J by 5 bases; unmatched bases: 3. CDR3 DNA sequence: TGCGCCAGCAGCTTGAGCACTAGCGGGAGGGAGACCCAGTACTTC. The encoded protein is CASSLSTSGRETQYF.

On this clone: The junction and the germline gene differ at one end; a read error may be behind it. The V and J genes are TRBV19 and TRBJ1-4; 9 nucleotides agree with TRBD1. CDR1 LNHDA and CDR2 SQIVND come from the germline V gene (reference sequence). The CDR3 has 15 residues. CDR3 bases: TGTGCCAGTAATATACCGGGACAGGGTAATGAAAAACTGTTTTTT. Amino acids: CASNIPGQGNEKLFF.

The chain is built from TRBV5-6 and TRBJ2-6, with a tentative D call TRBD2 (5 bases). V was cut by 4 bases and J by 16 bases, with 18 bases left in between. Germline V CDR1 and CDR2: SGHDT, YYEEEE. The CDR3 extends over 13 amino acids. The CDR3 loop is CASSPTRVDRLTF. CDR3 bases: TGTGCCAGCAGCCCGACGCGGGTAGATAGACTGACTTTC.

CDR3 DNA: TGTGCCAGCAGCTTACAAGGAGGACTGAACACTGAAGCTTTCTTT. This encodes CASSLQGGLNTEAFF. The chain uses TRBV5-4 and TRBJ1-1; unclear D gene. From germline, CDR1 is SGHNT and CDR2 YYREEE (reference sequence). The length of the CDR3 is 15 residues. Trimming left V 2 bases short and J 0 bases short, with 11 bases between. Looking up the rest from reference TRBV5-4 and TRBJ1-1 gives the full variable domain: ETGVTQSPTHLIKTRGQQVTLRCSSQSGHNTVSWYQQALGQGPQFIFQYYREEENGRGNFPPRFSGLQFPNYSSELNVNALELDDSALYLCASSLQGGLNTEAFFGQGTRLTVV.

This clone was counted a single time. In nucleotides, the CDR3 is TGTGCCAGCAGTCAGGGGACAGTTAAGGCTTTCTTT. It encodes CASSQGTVKAFF. The chain couples TRBV6-5 to TRBJ1-1; TRBD1 agrees at 7 bases. Trimming cost V 5 bases and J 11 bases; bases outside gene matches: 8. Germline loops: CDR1 MNHEY, CDR2 SVGAGI. The length of the CDR3 is 12 residues.

This clone was counted once. The chain combines TRBV7-9 with TRBJ2-1, with TRBD2 matching 9 bases. This CDR3 has 15 residues. J gave up 7 bases and V 2 bases, and 6 bases lay outside the gene matches. The germline gives CDR1 SEHNR, CDR2 FQNEAQ (reference sequence). CDR3 sequence: CASSLPAGGPNEQFF. CDR3 bases: TGTGCCAGCAGCTTACCGGCGGGAGGGCCGAATGAGCAGTTCTTC.

The chain links TRBV21-1 to TRBJ2-5; the table gives TRBD2 as D, unverified against the DNA. TRBV21-1 is a pseudogene locus. The CDR3 loop spans 17 amino acids. As DNA, the CDR3 is TGTGCCAGCAGGGGACTAGCGGGAGGGCCACGTGGGGAGACCCAGTACTTC. Translation: CASRGLAGGPRGETQYF.